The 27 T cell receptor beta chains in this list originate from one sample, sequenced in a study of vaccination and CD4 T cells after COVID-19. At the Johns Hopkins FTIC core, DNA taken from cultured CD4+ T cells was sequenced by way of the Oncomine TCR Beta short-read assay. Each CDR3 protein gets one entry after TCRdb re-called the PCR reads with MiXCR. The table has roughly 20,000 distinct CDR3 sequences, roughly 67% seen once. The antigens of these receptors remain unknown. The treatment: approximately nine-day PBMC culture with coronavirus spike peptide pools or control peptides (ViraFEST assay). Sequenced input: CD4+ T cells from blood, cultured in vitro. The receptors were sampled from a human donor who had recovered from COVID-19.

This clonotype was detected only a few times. CDR3 bases: TGCAGTGCTAGACCCTCGGTGGGTTGGGATTCACCCCTCCACTTT. This codes for CSARPSVGWDSPLHF. This chain connects TRBV20-1 to TRBJ1-6; unclear D gene. The germline gives CDR1 DFQATT, CDR2 SNEGSKA (reference sequence). CDR3 length: 15 residues. V was clipped by 2 bases and J by 8 bases, with 16 bases between them.

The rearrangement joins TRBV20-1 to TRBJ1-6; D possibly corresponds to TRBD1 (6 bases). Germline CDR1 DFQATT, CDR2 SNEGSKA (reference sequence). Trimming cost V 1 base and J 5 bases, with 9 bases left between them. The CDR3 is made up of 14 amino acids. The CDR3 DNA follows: TGCAGTGCTAGAGTCGGACAGAATAATTCACCCCTCCACTTT. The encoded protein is CSARVGQNNSPLHF.

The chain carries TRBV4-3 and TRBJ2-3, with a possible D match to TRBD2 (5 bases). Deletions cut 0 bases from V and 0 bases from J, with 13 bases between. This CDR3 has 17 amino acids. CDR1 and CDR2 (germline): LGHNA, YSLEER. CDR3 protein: CASSQERDQASTDTQYF. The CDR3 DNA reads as TGCGCCAGCAGCCAAGAACGGGATCAGGCTAGCACAGATACGCAGTATTTT.

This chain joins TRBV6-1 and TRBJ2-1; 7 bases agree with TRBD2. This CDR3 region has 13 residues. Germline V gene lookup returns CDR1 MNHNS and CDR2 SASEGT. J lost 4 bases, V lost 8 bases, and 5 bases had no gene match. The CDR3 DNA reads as TGTGCCAGCGGGTGGGAGGGGTACAATGAGCAGTTCTTC. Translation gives CASGWEGYNEQFF.

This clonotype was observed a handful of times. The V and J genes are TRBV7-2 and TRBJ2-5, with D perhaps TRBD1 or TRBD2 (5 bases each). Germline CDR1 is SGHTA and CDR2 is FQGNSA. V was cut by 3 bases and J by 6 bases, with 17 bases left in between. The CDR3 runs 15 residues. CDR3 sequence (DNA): TGTGCCAGCAGCTTCGGGGCAGGTGATCCCCAGACCCAGTACTTC. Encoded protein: CASSFGAGDPQTQYF.

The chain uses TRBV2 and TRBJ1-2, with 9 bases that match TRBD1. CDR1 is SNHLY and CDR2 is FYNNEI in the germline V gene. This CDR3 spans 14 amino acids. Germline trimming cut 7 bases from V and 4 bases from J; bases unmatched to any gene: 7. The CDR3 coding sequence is TGTGCCAGCAAGGGGGGACAGGGCACCTATGGCTACACCTTC. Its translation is CASKGGQGTYGYTF.

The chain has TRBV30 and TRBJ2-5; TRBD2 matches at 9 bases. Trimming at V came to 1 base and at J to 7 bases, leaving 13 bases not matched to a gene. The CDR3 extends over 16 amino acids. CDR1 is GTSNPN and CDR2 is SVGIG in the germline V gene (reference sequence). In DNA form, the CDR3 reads TGTGCCTGGAGTGGGATTAATAGCGGGAGTGATCGGACCCAGTACTTC. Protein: CAWSGINSGSDRTQYF.

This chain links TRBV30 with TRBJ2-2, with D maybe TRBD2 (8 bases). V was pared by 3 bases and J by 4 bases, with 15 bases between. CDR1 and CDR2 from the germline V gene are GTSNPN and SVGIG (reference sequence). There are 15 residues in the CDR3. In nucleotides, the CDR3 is TGTGCCTGGAGGCGTAGCGGGACAGCCACCGGGGAGCTGTTTTTT. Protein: CAWRRSGTATGELFF.

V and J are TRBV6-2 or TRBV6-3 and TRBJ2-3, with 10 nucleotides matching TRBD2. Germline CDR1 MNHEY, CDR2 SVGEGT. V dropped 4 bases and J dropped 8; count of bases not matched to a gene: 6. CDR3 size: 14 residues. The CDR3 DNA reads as TGTGCCAGCAGTTCGGGACTAGCGCATGCTACGCAGTATTTT. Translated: CASSSGLAHATQYF.

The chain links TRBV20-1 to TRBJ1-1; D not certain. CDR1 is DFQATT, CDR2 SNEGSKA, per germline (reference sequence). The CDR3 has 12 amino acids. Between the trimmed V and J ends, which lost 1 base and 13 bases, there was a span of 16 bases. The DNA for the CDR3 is TGCAGTGCTAGAGCCCGGGATCCCTGGGGTTTCTTT. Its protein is CSARARDPWGFF.

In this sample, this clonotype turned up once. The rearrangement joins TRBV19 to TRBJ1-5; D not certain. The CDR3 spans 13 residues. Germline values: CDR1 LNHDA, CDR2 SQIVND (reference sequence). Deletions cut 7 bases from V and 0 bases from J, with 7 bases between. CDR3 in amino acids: CASTRSSNQPQHF. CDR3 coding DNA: TGTGCCAGTACACGGTCTAGCAATCAGCCCCAGCATTTT.

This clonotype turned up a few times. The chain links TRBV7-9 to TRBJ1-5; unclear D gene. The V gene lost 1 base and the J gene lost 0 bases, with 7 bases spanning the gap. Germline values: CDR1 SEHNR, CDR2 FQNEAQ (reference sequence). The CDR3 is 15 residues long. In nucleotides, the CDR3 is TGTGCCAGCAGCTTAGGAGGGTATAGCAATCAGCCCCAGCATTTT. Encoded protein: CASSLGGYSNQPQHF.

CDR3 region: CSANRGTSQETQYF. The CDR3 DNA is TGCAGTGCCAACCGGGGCACCTCACAAGAGACCCAGTACTTC. The rearrangement uses TRBV20-1 and TRBJ2-5; either TRBD1 or TRBD2 may supply D (5 bases each). Per the germline V gene, CDR1 is DFQATT and CDR2 is SNEGSKA (reference sequence). V was pared by 6 bases and J by 2 bases, with 16 bases between. The CDR3 length is 14 residues.

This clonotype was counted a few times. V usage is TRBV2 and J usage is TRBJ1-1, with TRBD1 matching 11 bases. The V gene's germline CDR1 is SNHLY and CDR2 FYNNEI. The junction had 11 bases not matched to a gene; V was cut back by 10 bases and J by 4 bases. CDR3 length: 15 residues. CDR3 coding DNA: TGTGCCACCCACGGACAGGGGGCAATGGGCACTGAAGCTTTCTTT. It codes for CATHGQGAMGTEAFF.

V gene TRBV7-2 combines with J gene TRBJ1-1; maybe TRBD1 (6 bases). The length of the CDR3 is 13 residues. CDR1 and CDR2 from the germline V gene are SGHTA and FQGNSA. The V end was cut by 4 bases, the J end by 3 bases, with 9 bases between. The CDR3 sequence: CASSSNRDTEAFF. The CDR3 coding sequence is TGTGCCAGCAGCTCTAACAGGGACACTGAAGCTTTCTTT.

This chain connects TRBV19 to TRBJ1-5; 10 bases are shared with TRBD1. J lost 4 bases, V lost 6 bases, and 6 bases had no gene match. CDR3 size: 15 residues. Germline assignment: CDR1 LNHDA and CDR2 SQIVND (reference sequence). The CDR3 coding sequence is TGTGCCAGTAGGTCCCCGGGACAGGGGAATCAGCCCCAGCATTTT. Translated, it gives CASRSPGQGNQPQHF.

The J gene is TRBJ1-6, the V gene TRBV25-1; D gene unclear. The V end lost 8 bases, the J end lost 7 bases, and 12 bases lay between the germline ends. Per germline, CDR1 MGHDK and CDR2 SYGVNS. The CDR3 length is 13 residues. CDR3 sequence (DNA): TGTGCCAGCCAGTTCGAAGGGAATTCACCCCTCCACTTT. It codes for CASQFEGNSPLHF.

CDR3 DNA: TGTGCCTGCGATCGACAGGGGACCAATTCACCCCTCCACTTT. It encodes CACDRQGTNSPLHF. The chain links TRBV30 to TRBJ1-6; TRBD1 aligns across 8 bases. Trimming cost V 6 bases and J 7 bases; bases outside gene matches: 8. This CDR3 has 14 residues. Germline CDR1 GTSNPN, CDR2 SVGIG (reference sequence).

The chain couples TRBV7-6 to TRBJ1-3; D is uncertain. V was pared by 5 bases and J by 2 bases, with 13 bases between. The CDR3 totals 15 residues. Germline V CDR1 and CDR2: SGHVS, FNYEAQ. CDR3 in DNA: TGTGCCAGCAGCGCCATCTTTTCGACTGGAAACACCATATATTTT. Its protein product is CASSAIFSTGNTIYF.

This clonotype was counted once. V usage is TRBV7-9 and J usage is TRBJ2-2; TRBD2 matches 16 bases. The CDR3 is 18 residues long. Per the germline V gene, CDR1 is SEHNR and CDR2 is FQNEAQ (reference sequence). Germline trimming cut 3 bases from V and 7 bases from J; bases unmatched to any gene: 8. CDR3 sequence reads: CASSFTGTSGRGNGELFF. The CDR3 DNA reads TGTGCCAGCAGCTTCACCGGGACTAGCGGGAGGGGTAACGGGGAGCTGTTTTTT.

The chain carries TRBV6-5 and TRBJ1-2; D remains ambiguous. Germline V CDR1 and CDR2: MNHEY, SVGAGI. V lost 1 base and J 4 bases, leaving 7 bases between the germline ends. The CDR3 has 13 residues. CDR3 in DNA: TGTGCCAGCAGTTACTGGGCGGGCTATGGCTACACCTTC. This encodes CASSYWAGYGYTF.

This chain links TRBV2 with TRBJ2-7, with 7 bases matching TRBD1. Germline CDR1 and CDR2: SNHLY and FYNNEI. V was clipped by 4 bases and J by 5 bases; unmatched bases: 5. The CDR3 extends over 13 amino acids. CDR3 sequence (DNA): TGTGCCAGCAGTGGACAGGGTCTACACGAGCAGTACTTC. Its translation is CASSGQGLHEQYF.

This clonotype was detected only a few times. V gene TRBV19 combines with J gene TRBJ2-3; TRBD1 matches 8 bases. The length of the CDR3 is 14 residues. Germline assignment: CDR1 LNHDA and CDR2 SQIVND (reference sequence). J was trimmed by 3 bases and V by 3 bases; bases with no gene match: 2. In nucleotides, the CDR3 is TGTGCCAGTAGTATGCAGGGGGCTACAGATACGCAGTATTTT. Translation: CASSMQGATDTQYF.

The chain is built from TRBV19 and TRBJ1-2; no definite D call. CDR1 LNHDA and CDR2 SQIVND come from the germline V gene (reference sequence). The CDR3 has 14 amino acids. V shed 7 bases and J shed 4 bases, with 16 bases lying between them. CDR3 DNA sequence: TGTGCCAGTACTAACAATGGGCAGAGCTATGGCTACACCTTC. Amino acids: CASTNNGQSYGYTF.

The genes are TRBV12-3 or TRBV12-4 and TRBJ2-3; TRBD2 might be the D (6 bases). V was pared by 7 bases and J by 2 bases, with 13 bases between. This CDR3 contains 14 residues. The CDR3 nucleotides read TGTGCCAGCACCCCGCGGGGCCTCACAGATACGCAGTATTTT. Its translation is CASTPRGLTDTQYF.

The CDR3 bases are TGTGCCAGCAGCCCCGCCGGGACAAACACTGAAGCTTTCTTT. Protein sequence: CASSPAGTNTEAFF. This rearrangement joins TRBV7-9 to TRBJ1-1, with D possibly being TRBD1 (6 bases). Trimming left V 5 bases short and J 2 bases short, with 12 bases between. CDR1 and CDR2 from the germline V gene are SEHNR and FQNEAQ (reference sequence). This CDR3 comprises 14 residues.

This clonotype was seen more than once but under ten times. CDR3: CASSYSPPGRSAYVQQPQHF. The CDR3 DNA follows: TGTGCCAGCAGTTACTCGCCACCGGGGCGAAGTGCGTACGTACAACAGCCCCAGCATTTT. The chain uses TRBV6-2 or TRBV6-3 and TRBJ1-5, with D tentatively TRBD1 (5 bases). The CDR3 loop spans 20 amino acids. Trimming took off 0 bases at V and 7 bases at J, with 28 bases between the two ends. Germline CDR1 MNHEY, CDR2 SVGEGT.